These 5 T cell receptor beta chains came from one sample sequenced in a study of spatial heterogeneity in lung cancer. Time point of the sample: sample taken at primary tumor resection. Unsorted tumor, nontumor lung tissue or cryopreserved PBMC supplied the whole RNA. TCRdb ran MiXCR on the 5' RACE reads and lists one entry per CDR3 protein. The sample lists some 7,000 distinct CDR3 sequences, 7% occurring once. This material consisted of PBMCs, taken at surgery. These receptors originate from a male donor with early-stage non-small cell lung cancer.

This clonotype was seen repeatedly, ten times or more. Little can be read into the size of this beta chain, an off-target read in a library designed for alpha chains. The gene calls are TRBV7-2 and TRBJ2-1; D may be TRBD1 or TRBD2 (5 bases each). V lost 5 bases and J lost 0, with 11 bases in between. Germline V gene sequence: CDR1 SGHTA, CDR2 FQGNSA. The CDR3 runs 15 residues. CDR3 sequence reads: CASSPVGDSYNEQFF. The CDR3 nucleotides are TGTGCCAGCAGCCCCGTGGGGGACTCCTACAATGAGCAGTTCTTC.

This clonotype has more than one count but fewer than ten. This beta chain is a stray sequence in a library constructed for alpha chains; its clone size is not meaningful. The V and J genes are TRBV5-8 and TRBJ1-5; no clear D gene. This CDR3 is built from 12 residues. The ends were cut back, 4 bases at V and 7 bases at J, with 9 bases in the middle. Germline CDR1 reads SGHTS; CDR2 reads YDEGEE. The chain's CDR3 is CASSVPRQPQHF. The DNA for the CDR3 is TGTGCCAGCAGCGTCCCTCGGCAGCCCCAGCATTTT.

This clonotype showed up just a few times. This beta chain is off target for a library built for alpha chains, so its abundance means little. The chain links TRBV7-9 to TRBJ1-1; D not certain. Trimming left V 1 base short and J 4 bases short, with 7 bases between. The CDR3 contains 13 residues. Germline V gene lookup returns CDR1 SEHNR and CDR2 FQNEAQ (reference sequence). The CDR3 sequence is CASSLVAGTEAFF. The CDR3 DNA sequence: TGTGCCAGCAGCTTAGTAGCAGGCACTGAAGCTTTCTTT. Full variable domain (rest looked up from reference TRBV7-9 and TRBJ1-1): DTGVSQNPRHKITKRGQNVTFRCDPISEHNRLYWYRQTLGQGPEFLTYFQNEAQLEKSRLLSDRFSAERPKGSFSTLEIQRTEQGDSAMYLCASSLVAGTEAFFGQGTRLTVV.

A word on this clonotype: This beta chain appears as a stray read in a library generated for alpha chains; its size is not informative. This CDR3 reads CASSFSGLAGVYNEQFF. The CDR3, as DNA: TGTGCCAGCAGCTTCAGCGGACTAGCGGGGGTGTACAATGAGCAGTTCTTC. The chain recombines TRBV2 with TRBJ2-1, with 13 bases identical to TRBD2. The CDR3 loop spans 17 amino acids. V trimming: 6 bases; J trimming: 4 bases; junction bases outside the gene matches: 9. CDR1 is SNHLY and CDR2 is FYNNEI in the germline V gene.

On this clonotype itself: In a library made to pick up alpha chains, this beta chain is a stray read with a size that means little. This sequence joins TRBV5-6 and TRBJ1-1; 11 bases line up with TRBD1. CDR3 size: 14 residues. V lost 4 bases and J lost 3; bases outside the gene matches: 2. Per the germline V gene, CDR1 is SGHDT and CDR2 is YYEEEE. The CDR3 reads CASSGDRGYTEAFF. The CDR3 nucleotides read TGTGCCAGCAGCGGGGACAGGGGGTACACTGAAGCTTTCTTT. Complete variable domain (other parts from reference TRBV5-6 and TRBJ1-1): DAGVTQSPTHLIKTRGQQVTLRCSPKSGHDTVSWYQQALGQGPQFIFQYYEEEERQRGNFPDRFSGHQFPNYSSELNVNALLLGDSALYLCASSGDRGYTEAFFGQGTRLTVV.